The sequence of this T cell receptor (beta chain) was determined in a study of T cell repertoires in ileal Crohn's disease. As to time point: neoterminal ileum biopsy at postoperative endoscopy, about 6 months after surgery. This CDR3 contains 12 residues. Germline V CDR1 and CDR2: LNHDA, SQIVND (reference sequence). With 6 bases removed from V and 6 bases from J, the gap between germline ends came to 10 bases. Using immunoSEQ multiplex PCR, the repertoire was profiled, and TCRdb retains in-frame clones only, with some absent. The table lists 2,600 or so clones, just over 70% of them singletons. This chain uses TRBV19 with TRBJ2-3; D ambiguous. The clonotype was recovered from an adult with Crohn's disease. The specimen was ileal tissue. As DNA, the CDR3 is TGTGCCAGTAGCCATACTTCGGATACGCAGTATTTT. It encodes CASSHTSDTQYF.